This T cell receptor beta chain was sequenced during a study of blood T cell repertoires in COVID-19. Looking at the study overall: Spain, Italy and the United States supplied samples that represented acute and convalescent COVID-19. The cDNA or gDNA used as material had been derived from T cells, B-cell-depleted T cells, or PBMCs.

Assay: immunoSEQ multiplex PCR; the TCRdb copy retains only in-frame clones and omits some. The repertoire holds some 85,000 clones, with approximately 90% as singletons. The sequenced sample consisted of peripheral blood. The receptor was derived from a man aged 50-60 years with acute or convalescent COVID-19.

The CDR3 bases are TGTGCCAGCAGCCGAACGACAGGGGGCTGGGAGACCCAGTACTTC. Its translation is CASSRTTGGWETQYF. J is TRBJ2-5 and V is TRBV11-1; 10 bases fit TRBD1. CDR1 SGHAT and CDR2 FQDESV come from the germline V gene (reference sequence). The CDR3 has 15 residues. V shed 5 bases, J shed 5 bases, and the junction held 8 bases outside the gene matches.